The 22 T cell receptor beta chains presented below share a single source sample, sequenced in a study of post-analysis software for immune sequencing data. Their antigens remain unidentified. General study findings and limits: Comparison of patients with controls showed five TRBV segments more frequent in patients, TRBV5-6, TRBV5-1 and TRBV20-1 among them.

Unique-molecular-identifier-tagged TCR beta cDNA libraries were used. Each CDR3 protein gets one entry after TCRdb re-called the PCR reads with MiXCR. The sample has roughly 800,000 distinct CDR3 sequences, roughly 58% seen once. The sample was blood. These receptors were taken from a girl under 18 with multiple sclerosis.

V is TRBV29-1 and J is TRBJ2-3; no clear D gene. V was pared by 8 bases and J by 4 bases, with 13 bases between. CDR1 is SQVTM and CDR2 is ANQGSEA in the germline V gene. This CDR3 is built from 12 residues. The CDR3 protein is CSSGGVPDTQYF. The CDR3 DNA sequence: TGCAGCTCGGGCGGCGTTCCAGATACGCAGTATTTT.

The rearrangement uses TRBV6-5 and TRBJ1-2; D is undetermined. The germline V and J ends were trimmed by 7 bases and 7 bases, with 10 bases remaining between them. The CDR3 spans 11 residues. Germline V gives CDR1 MNHEY, CDR2 SVGAGI. The CDR3, as DNA: TGTGCCAGCACCTCGGACCGTGGCTACACCTTC. Protein: CASTSDRGYTF.

The rearrangement joins TRBV3-1 to TRBJ1-6, with D uncertain. This CDR3 is built from 13 residues. V lost 3 bases, J lost 7 bases, and 7 bases lay in between. CDR1 LGHDT and CDR2 YNNKEL come from the germline V gene (reference sequence). The DNA of the CDR3 is TGTGCCAGCAGCCATGTCTTAAATTCACCCCTCCACTTT. This translates into CASSHVLNSPLHF.

V and J are TRBV29-1 and TRBJ1-1; D not certain. Germline-derived CDR1 and CDR2 are SQVTM and ANQGSEA. V gave up 7 bases and J gave up 0 bases, with 15 bases separating them. This CDR3 is 14 amino acids long. The CDR3 loop reads CSAERVLLNTEAFF. As DNA, the CDR3 is TGCAGCGCCGAACGAGTACTACTGAACACTGAAGCTTTCTTT.

This clonotype was observed once. V usage is TRBV12-3 or TRBV12-4 and J usage is TRBJ2-5; tentatively, D is TRBD1 or TRBD2 (5 bases each). Trimming took off 2 bases at V and 2 bases at J, with 12 bases between the two ends. The CDR3 length is 15 residues. Here the CDR3 reads CASSLFWDPQETQYF. The CDR3 nucleotides are TGTGCCAGCAGTTTATTTTGGGACCCACAAGAGACCCAGTACTTC.

The chain carries TRBV10-3 and TRBJ2-7, with TRBD2 matching over 8 bases. Germline V gene sequence: CDR1 ENHRY, CDR2 SYGVKD. V was clipped by 4 bases and J by 4 bases; unmatched bases: 6. This CDR3 spans 14 amino acids. In DNA, the CDR3 is TGTGCCATCAGTGTGAGCGGGAGAGGGTACGAGCAGTACTTC. Translated: CAISVSGRGYEQYF.

In this sample, this clonotype turned up a few times. The V gene is TRBV4-1, the J gene TRBJ1-5; D remains ambiguous. V gave up 1 base and J gave up 6 bases, with 13 bases separating them. Looked up from germline, CDR1 is MGHRA and CDR2 is YSYEKL. The CDR3 length is 15 residues. The CDR3 is CASSQVSAGIQPQHF. Written as DNA, the CDR3 is TGCGCCAGCAGCCAAGTGTCAGCTGGTATTCAGCCCCAGCATTTT.

The rearrangement joins TRBV7-2 to TRBJ2-5, with D tentatively TRBD1 or TRBD2 (6 bases each). Germline lookup yields CDR1 SGHTA and CDR2 FQGNSA. The CDR3 is 14 residues long. Between the trimmed V and J ends, which lost 2 bases and 5 bases, there was a span of 12 bases. The CDR3 protein is CASSLSGAGETQYF. CDR3 coding DNA: TGTGCCAGCAGCTTATCGGGGGCCGGGGAGACCCAGTACTTC. Drawing the rest from reference TRBV7-2 and TRBJ2-5, the complete variable domain is GAGVSQSPSNKVTEKGKDVELRCDPISGHTALYWYRQSLGQGLEFLIYFQGNSAPDKSGLPSDRFSAERTGGSVSTLTIQRTQQEDSAVYLCASSLSGAGETQYFGPGTRLLVL.

The chain recombines TRBV6-6 with TRBJ2-1, with 8 bases fitting TRBD1. The CDR3 spans 14 residues. Germline-derived CDR1 and CDR2 are MNHNY and SVGAGI (reference sequence). With V trimmed by 6 bases and J by 7 bases, 8 bases remained unmatched. CDR3 bases: TGTGCCAGCAGCAACGGACAGGGTCCGAATGAGCAGTTCTTC. As protein: CASSNGQGPNEQFF.

The V gene is TRBV4-1, the J gene TRBJ2-5, with 7 positions matching TRBD2. V lost 0 bases to trimming and J lost 9 bases; unmatched junction nucleotides: 13. This CDR3 has 16 amino acids. CDR1 MGHRA and CDR2 YSYEKL come from the germline V gene. The DNA for the CDR3 is TGCGCCAGCAGCCAAGACCCTACTAGCGCGATGAGGGCCCAGTACTTC. This codes for CASSQDPTSAMRAQYF.

This chain connects TRBV5-5 to TRBJ2-2; 8 bases agree with TRBD2. With 1 base clipped from V and 1 base from J, the junction kept 3 bases outside the gene matches. The CDR3 covers 16 residues. CDR1 and CDR2 from the germline V gene are SGHKS and YYEKEE (reference sequence). The CDR3 DNA reads TGTGCCAGCAGCTTGACAGCGGGGGAGAACACCGGGGAGCTGTTTTTT. Protein: CASSLTAGENTGELFF.

This clonotype was found once. This chain joins TRBV5-5 and TRBJ2-3, with 8 bases matching TRBD2. From germline, CDR1 is SGHKS and CDR2 YYEKEE (reference sequence). This CDR3 is built from 16 residues. V lost 1 base, J lost 3 bases, and 7 bases stayed unmatched. The CDR3 region is CASSLLSGMGTDTQYF. The CDR3 region has the DNA TGTGCCAGCAGCTTGCTTAGCGGGATGGGGACAGATACGCAGTATTTT.

The V gene is TRBV7-9, the J gene TRBJ2-7, with D possibly matching TRBD1 (5 bases). From germline, CDR1 is SEHNR and CDR2 FQNEAQ (reference sequence). Deletions cut 3 bases from V and 5 bases from J, with 8 bases between. This CDR3 contains 12 residues. This CDR3 reads CASSFIRDEQYF. The CDR3 coding sequence is TGTGCCAGCAGCTTTATCAGGGACGAGCAGTACTTC.

Only a few counts were recorded for this clonotype. The chain has TRBV6-5 and TRBJ2-6, with D possibly TRBD1 on 6 matching bases. There are 16 residues in the CDR3. Trimming left V 6 bases short and J 0 bases short, with 12 bases between. From germline, CDR1 is MNHEY and CDR2 SVGAGI. The CDR3 spells CASRFQGFSGANVLTF. The DNA for the CDR3 is TGTGCCAGCAGGTTCCAGGGGTTCTCTGGGGCCAACGTCCTGACTTTC.

The chain employs TRBV3-1 and TRBJ1-4; D perhaps matches TRBD1 (6 bases). V lost 4 bases and J lost 8, with 20 bases in between. The CDR3 spans 16 residues. Germline CDR1 and CDR2: LGHDT and YNNKEL (reference sequence). The CDR3 here is CASSRNREIRSEKLFF. The CDR3 DNA is TGTGCCAGCAGCCGCAACAGGGAAATCCGTTCGGAAAAACTGTTTTTT.

The gene calls are TRBV6-5 and TRBJ2-1; maybe TRBD1 (5 bases). Trimming took 2 bases from V and 5 from J, leaving 7 bases between them. The germline CDR1 and CDR2 sequences are MNHEY and SVGAGI. This CDR3 contains 13 residues. The CDR3 loop reads CASSYGQDNEQFF. CDR3 nucleotides: TGTGCCAGCAGTTACGGACAAGACAATGAGCAGTTCTTC.

J is TRBJ1-2 and V is TRBV10-3; possible D gene TRBD1, 6 bases. With 3 bases removed from V and 6 bases from J, the gap between germline ends came to 20 bases. The CDR3 spans 16 residues. Per germline, CDR1 ENHRY and CDR2 SYGVKD. Here the CDR3 DNA reads TGTGCCATCAGTGACCGGCCGGGACACCAAACGGATGGCTACACCTTC. Its translation is CAISDRPGHQTDGYTF.

The chain is built from TRBV6-6 and TRBJ2-3; TRBD2 is a possible D gene (6 bases). The CDR3 sequence is 15 residues long. V shed 5 bases and J shed 12 bases, with 24 bases lying between them. CDR1 and CDR2 from the germline V gene are MNHNY and SVGAGI (reference sequence). The CDR3 coding sequence is TGTGCCAGCAGTCTTCGACTAGGATCGGCAGAGACCCAGTATTTT. It yields the protein CASSLRLGSAETQYF.

This chain connects TRBV4-2 to TRBJ1-3; TRBD1 is a possible D gene (5 bases). The length of the CDR3 is 18 residues. The germline gives CDR1 LGHNA, CDR2 YNFKEQ. V was cut by 0 bases and J by 7 bases, with 22 bases left in between. CDR3 bases: TGTGCCAGCAGCCAAGATATGATCGTAATGGGGGTTGGCAACACCATATATTTT. It translates to CASSQDMIVMGVGNTIYF.

This clonotype was picked up one time. The chain combines TRBV20-1 with TRBJ1-5; 7 bases agree with TRBD1. J gave up 3 bases and V 3 bases, and 14 bases lay outside the gene matches. This CDR3 contains 17 residues. The germline V gene has CDR1 DFQATT and CDR2 SNEGSKA (reference sequence). The CDR3 reads CSARRPGQGEVNQPQHF. The CDR3 bases are TGCAGTGCTAGGAGGCCCGGGCAGGGGGAGGTCAATCAGCCCCAGCATTTT.

There are a few counts of this clonotype. The chain is built from TRBV4-2 and TRBJ1-2; no definite D call. V was pared by 1 base and J by 6 bases, with 12 bases between. The CDR3 is 14 residues long. CDR1 is LGHNA, CDR2 YNFKEQ, per germline. The CDR3 DNA reads as TGTGCCAGCAGCCAAGTCCAACAGATAGATGGCTACACCTTC. Translation gives CASSQVQQIDGYTF.

The chain is built from TRBV12-3 or TRBV12-4 and TRBJ1-2, with 11 bases that match TRBD1. V was pared by 5 bases and J by 6 bases, with 8 bases of the junction left unmatched. This CDR3 spans 15 amino acids. The CDR3 DNA follows: TGTGCCAGCAGTCCAGGACAGGGGGCAAGAGATGGCTACACCTTC. It codes for CASSPGQGARDGYTF.